Listed here is a single T cell receptor beta chain. The entry originates in a study of T cells in Graves' hyperthyroidism and ophthalmopathy. Researchers took RNA transcripts and amplified the TCR beta CDR3 regions from them. The HTBI set primed first-round TCR CDR3 RT-PCR. TCRdb re-analysed the multiplex PCR reads in MiXCR, keeping a single row per CDR3 protein. The sample holds a few hundred thousand distinct CDR3 sequences, roughly 18% seen once. This receptor was identified in a man aged 18 to 29 with Graves' ophthalmopathy. The sequenced sample consisted of blood.

The CDR3 spells CASSYHSGSNYGYTF. For the CDR3, the DNA is TGTGCCAGCAGTTACCACTCAGGGAGTAACTATGGCTACACCTTC. The gene calls are TRBV6-2 or TRBV6-3 and TRBJ1-2, with a weak D call TRBD1 (5 bases). The germline gives CDR1 MNHEY, CDR2 SVGEGT. CDR3 size: 15 residues. The ends were cut back, 2 bases at V and 1 base at J, with 11 bases in the middle.